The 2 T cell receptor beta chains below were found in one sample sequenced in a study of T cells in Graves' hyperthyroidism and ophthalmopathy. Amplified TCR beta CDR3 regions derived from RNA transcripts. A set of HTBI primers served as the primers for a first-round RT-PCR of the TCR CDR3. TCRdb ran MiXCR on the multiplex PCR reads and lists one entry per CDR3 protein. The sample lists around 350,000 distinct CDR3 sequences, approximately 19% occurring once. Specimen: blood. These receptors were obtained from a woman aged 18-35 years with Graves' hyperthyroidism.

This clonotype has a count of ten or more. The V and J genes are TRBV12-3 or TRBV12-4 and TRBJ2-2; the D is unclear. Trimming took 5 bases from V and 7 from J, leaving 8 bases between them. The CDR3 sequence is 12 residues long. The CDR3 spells CASSLGIGELFF. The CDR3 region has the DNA TGTGCCAGCAGTCTCGGAATCGGGGAGCTGTTTTTT.

The CDR3 protein is CANARVEGNYGYTF. In DNA form, the CDR3 reads TGTGCCAACGCCCGGGTCGAGGGGAACTATGGCTACACCTTC. The chain recombines TRBV2 with TRBJ1-2; possibly TRBD1 for D (5 bases). Trimming cost V 10 bases and J 2 bases, with 17 bases left between them. Germline V gene data show CDR1 as SNHLY and CDR2 as FYNNEI. The CDR3 consists of 14 residues. Full variable domain (outside the CDR3, taken from reference TRBV2 and TRBJ1-2): EPEVTQTPSHQVTQMGQEVILRCVPISNHLYFYWYRQILGQKVEFLVSFYNNEISEKSEIFDDQFSVERPDGSNFTLKIRSTKLEDSAMYFCANARVEGNYGYTFGSGTRLTVV.